The T cell receptor (beta chain) described here comes from a study of human T cells and chemical hapten exposure. Individual cDNA molecules received unique molecular identifiers in the library. TCRdb re-called the RACE reads through MiXCR, storing one row per CDR3 protein. The sample includes approximately 370,000 distinct CDR3 sequences, 5.5% of them seen just once. The sample holds a few counts of this clonotype. Between the trimmed V and J ends, which lost 1 base and 2 bases, there was a span of 10 bases. This CDR3 has 15 amino acids. Germline values: CDR1 SGHVS, CDR2 FQNEAQ. Time point described: pre-sensitization, week 0. The treatment denotes: therapeutic diphenylcyclopropenone sensitization with weekly scalp DPC.

The chain carries TRBV7-8 and TRBJ2-3; D uncertain. The sample here was whole blood, taken in connection with sensitization to the hapten diphenylcyclopropenone (DPC). The sequence derives from a woman aged 18 to 35 with alopecia areata. Some clones in this sample may be carry-over from other donors' samples. CDR3 sequence (DNA): TGTGCCAGCAGCTTAGGGCTCTCCGTCACAGATACGCAGTATTTT. Encoded protein: CASSLGLSVTDTQYF.